The next 21 T cell receptor beta chains were all read from a single sample in a study of long-term antiretroviral therapy in people with HIV. The run of the v3.0 immunoSEQ assay was at survey level. Sequenced by immunoSEQ multiplex PCR; TCRdb stores in-frame clones only, minus some. The table lists about 24,000 clones, 85% to 95% of them singletons. The sequencing used unsorted PBMCs, collected roughly 5.1 years after starting antiretroviral therapy. The receptors derive from a woman aged 45-65 years with HIV.

CDR3 residues: CASSLLEEGTDTQYF. The DNA of the CDR3 is TGTGCCAGCAGCTTACTGGAGGAGGGCACAGATACGCAGTATTTT. The rearrangement links TRBV7-8 to TRBJ2-3, with D possibly matching TRBD2 (5 bases). Trimming took off 2 bases at V and 1 base at J, with 10 bases between the two ends. From germline, CDR1 is SGHVS and CDR2 FQNEAQ. This CDR3 has 15 residues. Supplemented by reference TRBV7-8 and TRBJ2-3, the full variable domain reads GAGVSQSPRYKVAKRGQDVALRCDPISGHVSLFWYQQALGQGPEFLTYFQNEAQLDKSGLPSDRFFAERPEGSVSTLKIQRTQQEDSAVYLCASSLLEEGTDTQYFGPGTRLTVL.

The chain employs TRBV6-6 and TRBJ2-3; D gene unclear. Per germline, CDR1 MNHNY and CDR2 SVGAGI (reference sequence). This CDR3 comprises 11 residues. V was pared by 10 bases and J by 3 bases, with 8 bases between. The DNA for the CDR3 is TGTGCCACCGCAGCAACAGATACGCAGTATTTT. Translated: CATAATDTQYF.

V and J are TRBV5-6 and TRBJ2-7; 11 bases fit TRBD1. There are 14 residues in the CDR3. J was trimmed by 4 bases and V by 4 bases; bases with no gene match: 4. The V gene's germline CDR1 is SGHDT and CDR2 YYEEEE. CDR3: CASSPGQGAYEQYF. The DNA for the CDR3 is TGTGCCAGCAGCCCAGGACAGGGGGCGTACGAGCAGTACTTC.

This clone has only one observation. The rearrangement links TRBV7-9 to TRBJ2-2; D is unclear. Looked up from germline, CDR1 is SEHNR and CDR2 is FQNEAQ (reference sequence). The CDR3 spans 14 residues. Trimming cost V 6 bases and J 0 bases, with 8 bases left between them. The CDR3 spells CASRMPSNTGELFF. DNA for the CDR3: TGTGCCAGCAGGATGCCATCGAACACCGGGGAGCTGTTTTTT.

V usage is TRBV6-1 and J usage is TRBJ2-2; no reliable D call. Trimming cost V 5 bases and J 0 bases, with 4 bases left between them. The CDR3 runs to 13 residues. CDR1 and CDR2 (germline): MNHNS, SASEGT. Here the CDR3 DNA reads TGTGCCAGCAGTTCCCCGAACACCGGGGAGCTGTTTTTT. As protein: CASSSPNTGELFF.

The V gene is TRBV5-4, the J gene TRBJ2-7; TRBD1 is a possible D gene (6 bases). The germline gives CDR1 SGHNT, CDR2 YYREEE (reference sequence). This CDR3 contains 14 residues. Trimming cost V 2 bases and J 5 bases, with 14 bases left between them. The CDR3 region is CASSLQGRSDEQYF. CDR3 DNA: TGTGCCAGCAGCTTACAGGGTAGATCCGACGAGCAGTACTTC.

This rearrangement joins TRBV6-5 to TRBJ2-7, with 10 bases aligning to TRBD2. Germline loops: CDR1 MNHEY, CDR2 SVGAGI. J gave up 1 base and V 2 bases, and 5 bases lay outside the gene matches. The CDR3 covers 16 residues. CDR3 in amino acids: CASSYRGGLASYEQYF. The CDR3 coding sequence is TGTGCCAGCAGTTACAGGGGGGGACTAGCGTCCTACGAGCAGTACTTC.

The chain carries TRBV19 and TRBJ1-1, with 8 nucleotides matching TRBD1. Germline trimming cut 5 bases from V and 5 bases from J; bases unmatched to any gene: 7. CDR3 size: 14 residues. Germline lookup yields CDR1 LNHDA and CDR2 SQIVND (reference sequence). The CDR3 DNA sequence: TGTGCCAGTAGTTTCGGACAGGGAAAGACTGAAGCTTTCTTT. Its translation: CASSFGQGKTEAFF.

There are a few counts of this clone. The gene calls are TRBV2 and TRBJ1-1, with a weak D call TRBD1 (5 bases). Germline V CDR1 and CDR2: SNHLY, FYNNEI. There are 14 residues in the CDR3. Deletions cut 2 bases from V and 1 base from J, with 8 bases between. CDR3: CASSEQGSNTEAFF. In nucleotides, the CDR3 is TGTGCCAGCAGTGAACAGGGCTCGAACACTGAAGCTTTCTTT.

V usage is TRBV6-6 and J usage is TRBJ1-1, with TRBD1 identical over 7 bases. V lost 7 bases and J lost 8; bases outside the gene matches: 4. Germline assignment: CDR1 MNHNY and CDR2 SVGAGI (reference sequence). The CDR3 covers 11 residues. CDR3 nucleotide sequence: TGTGCCAGCAACCGACAGGGAGAAGCTTTCTTT. This translates into CASNRQGEAFF.

V gene TRBV15 combines with J gene TRBJ1-4; D may be TRBD1 (6 bases). CDR1 is LNHNV, CDR2 YYDKDF, per germline (reference sequence). The CDR3 is 16 residues long. With 0 bases removed from V and 7 bases from J, the gap between germline ends came to 15 bases. Here the CDR3 DNA reads TGTGCCACCAGCAGAGATTTAGGGGGGCAGGGTGAAAAACTGTTTTTT. Translating gives CATSRDLGGQGEKLFF.

This chain links TRBV28 with TRBJ2-7; maybe TRBD1 (5 bases). From germline, CDR1 is MDHEN and CDR2 SYDVKM. Trimming took 5 bases from V and 0 from J, leaving 14 bases between them. This CDR3 contains 15 residues. CDR3 region: CASSRKTGHSYEQYF. As DNA, the CDR3 is TGTGCCAGCAGTCGAAAAACAGGCCACTCCTACGAGCAGTACTTC. The full variable domain, with the rest looked up from reference TRBV28 and TRBJ2-7, is DVKVTQSSRYLVKRTGEKVFLECVQDMDHENMFWYRQDPGLGLRLIYFSYDVKMKEKGDIPEGYSVSREKKERFSLILESASTNQTSMYLCASSRKTGHSYEQYFGPGTRLTVT.

The rearrangement links TRBV9 to TRBJ2-5; D is tentatively TRBD1 or TRBD2 (5 bases each). This CDR3 spans 15 amino acids. Trimming removed 2 bases from V and 1 base from J, with 12 bases in between. Looked up from germline, CDR1 is SGDLS and CDR2 is YYNGEE. The CDR3 coding sequence is TGTGCCAGCAGCGTCTCCGGGACCATCCAAGAGACCCAGTACTTC. It specifies CASSVSGTIQETQYF.

The chain joins TRBV7-2 to TRBJ2-3; D gene ambiguous. The CDR3 covers 15 residues. V dropped 1 base and J dropped 2 bases, with 10 bases sitting between them. The germline CDR1 and CDR2 sequences are SGHTA and FQGNSA. The CDR3 loop is CASSLGYQNTDTQYF. CDR3 in DNA: TGTGCCAGCAGCTTAGGGTACCAGAACACAGATACGCAGTATTTT. Combining the CDR3 with reference TRBV7-2 and TRBJ2-3 gives the whole variable domain GAGVSQSPSNKVTEKGKDVELRCDPISGHTALYWYRQSLGQGLEFLIYFQGNSAPDKSGLPSDRFSAERTGGSVSTLTIQRTQQEDSAVYLCASSLGYQNTDTQYFGPGTRLTVL.

CDR3 sequence reads: CAVKTVSYEQYF. In nucleotides, the CDR3 is TGTGCCGTCAAAACGGTCTCCTACGAGCAGTACTTC. This rearrangement joins TRBV28 to TRBJ2-7, with D uncertain. The germline CDR1 and CDR2 sequences are MDHEN and SYDVKM. The CDR3 spans 12 residues. The V and J ends lost 11 bases and 0 bases respectively, with 11 bases between them.

The chain is built from TRBV11-2 and TRBJ1-2, with D hard to call. V dropped 5 bases and J dropped 2 bases, with 12 bases sitting between them. The CDR3 consists of 14 residues. Germline V CDR1 and CDR2: SGHAT, FQNNGV. CDR3 protein: CASSPMTGNYGYTF. The CDR3 DNA sequence: TGTGCCAGCAGCCCAATGACGGGGAACTATGGCTACACCTTC.

V and J are TRBV5-4 and TRBJ2-3, with 7 bases that match TRBD2. V lost 3 bases and J lost 2; bases outside the gene matches: 3. Germline CDR1 SGHNT, CDR2 YYREEE (reference sequence). The CDR3 is made up of 14 amino acids. CDR3 residues: CASSSGTNTDTQYF. The CDR3 DNA sequence: TGTGCCAGCAGCTCGGGGACTAACACAGATACGCAGTATTTT.

The chain couples TRBV6-6 to TRBJ1-1, with D tentatively TRBD1 (5 bases). Germline loops: CDR1 MNHNY, CDR2 SVGAGI (reference sequence). The V gene lost 10 bases and the J gene lost 1 base, with 13 bases spanning the gap. The CDR3 consists of 13 residues. The CDR3 sequence: CATRSGTNTEAFF. The CDR3, as DNA: TGTGCCACTCGCAGTGGGACGAACACTGAAGCTTTCTTT.

The V gene is TRBV12-5, the J gene TRBJ2-7; 7 nucleotides line up with TRBD2. The germline V gene has CDR1 LGHNT and CDR2 FRNRAP. This CDR3 has 15 amino acids. The V gene end was trimmed by 1 base and the J gene end by 5 bases; junction bases not matched to a gene: 8. CDR3 loop: CASGLEGGTNNEQYF. In nucleotides, the CDR3 is TGTGCTAGTGGTTTGGAAGGCGGGACTAATAACGAGCAGTACTTC.

The CDR3 here is CSTMEDGNTDTQYF. The CDR3 DNA sequence: TGCAGCACCATGGAGGACGGAAACACAGATACGCAGTATTTT. V usage is TRBV29-1 and J usage is TRBJ2-3, with D possibly TRBD2 on 5 matching bases. This CDR3 spans 14 amino acids. V was trimmed by 8 bases and J by 2 bases, leaving 17 bases between them. The germline V gene has CDR1 SQVTM and CDR2 ANQGSEA.

This chain uses TRBV10-3 with TRBJ2-6; possible D gene TRBD1, 6 bases. Per germline, CDR1 ENHRY and CDR2 SYGVKD. Trimming shortened V by 10 bases and J by 1 base, and 14 bases separated the two germline ends. The CDR3 extends over 15 amino acids. This CDR3 is CANSGVASGANVLTF. The CDR3 DNA sequence: TGTGCCAATTCAGGGGTGGCGTCTGGGGCCAACGTCCTGACTTTC.